What follows is one T cell receptor (beta chain) and its context. Antigen specificity is unknown. This sample stems from a study of cytomegalovirus exposure and HLA in healthy donors. General study points: The study designated roughly 150 TCR beta chains cytomegalovirus-associated.

The trim removed 3 bases at V and 2 bases at J, leaving 6 bases unmatched. Germline CDR1 reads WNHNN; CDR2 reads SYGVQD (reference sequence). This CDR3 is 16 amino acids long. Primers for the PCR totalled 60 Vbeta and 13 Jbeta. Libraries were prepared by immunoSEQ multiplex PCR; TCRdb keeps only in-frame clonotypes and omits some of them. Seen here are 90,000 to 95,000 clones, 65% to 85% observed once, and the top ten hold around 2%. This clonotype was sampled from a man aged 18 to 30 in good health and CMV-seronegative. Material for sequencing was PBMCs. The chain carries TRBV10-1 and TRBJ2-3; 9 positions match TRBD2. CDR3 in amino acids: CASSDGLAGLTDTQYF. CDR3 sequence (DNA): TGCGCCAGCAGTGATGGGCTAGCGGGGCTCACAGATACGCAGTATTTT.